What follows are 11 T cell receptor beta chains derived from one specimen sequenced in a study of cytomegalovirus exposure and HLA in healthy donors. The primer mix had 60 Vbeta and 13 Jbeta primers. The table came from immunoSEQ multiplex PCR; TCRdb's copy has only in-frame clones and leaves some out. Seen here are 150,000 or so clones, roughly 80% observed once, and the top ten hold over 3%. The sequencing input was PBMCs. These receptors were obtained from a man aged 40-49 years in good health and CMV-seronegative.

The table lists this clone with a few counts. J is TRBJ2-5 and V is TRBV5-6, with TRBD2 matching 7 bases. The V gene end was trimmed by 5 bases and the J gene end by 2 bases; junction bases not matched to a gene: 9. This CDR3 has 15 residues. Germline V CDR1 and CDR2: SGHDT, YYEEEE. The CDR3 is CASRAMAAGQETQYF. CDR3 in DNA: TGTGCCAGCAGGGCAATGGCAGCGGGGCAAGAGACCCAGTACTTC.

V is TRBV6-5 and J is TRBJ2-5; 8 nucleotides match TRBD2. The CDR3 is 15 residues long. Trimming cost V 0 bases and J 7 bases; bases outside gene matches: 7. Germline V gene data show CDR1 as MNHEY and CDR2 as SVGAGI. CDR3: CASSYSPGGLGTQYF. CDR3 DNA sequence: TGTGCCAGCAGTTACTCCCCGGGGGGGCTGGGGACCCAGTACTTC.

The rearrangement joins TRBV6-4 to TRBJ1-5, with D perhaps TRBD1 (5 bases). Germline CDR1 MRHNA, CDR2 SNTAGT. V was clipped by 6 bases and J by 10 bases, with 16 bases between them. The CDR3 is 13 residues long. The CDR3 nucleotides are TGTGCCAGCAGCCCCTTCAGGGACTCCCCCCAGCATTTT. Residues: CASSPFRDSPQHF.

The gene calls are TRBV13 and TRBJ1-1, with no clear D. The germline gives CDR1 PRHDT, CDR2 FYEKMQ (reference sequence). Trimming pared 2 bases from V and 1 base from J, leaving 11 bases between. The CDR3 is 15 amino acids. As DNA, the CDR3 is TGTGCCAGCAGCTTAATAGACACCTCGAACACTGAAGCTTTCTTT. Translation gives CASSLIDTSNTEAFF.

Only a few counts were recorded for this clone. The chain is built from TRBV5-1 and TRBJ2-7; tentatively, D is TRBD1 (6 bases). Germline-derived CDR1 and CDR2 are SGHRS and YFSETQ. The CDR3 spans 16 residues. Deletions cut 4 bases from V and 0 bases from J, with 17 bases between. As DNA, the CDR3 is TGCGCCAGCAGCGTGTCTTCGGGACACCTCTCCTACGAGCAGTACTTC. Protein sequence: CASSVSSGHLSYEQYF.

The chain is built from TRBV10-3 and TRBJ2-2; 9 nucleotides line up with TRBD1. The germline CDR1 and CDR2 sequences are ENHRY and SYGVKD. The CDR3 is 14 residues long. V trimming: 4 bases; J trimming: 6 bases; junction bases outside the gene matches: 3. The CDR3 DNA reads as TGTGCCATCAGTGGACAGGGGGGGTCCGGGGAGCTGTTTTTT. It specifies CAISGQGGSGELFF.

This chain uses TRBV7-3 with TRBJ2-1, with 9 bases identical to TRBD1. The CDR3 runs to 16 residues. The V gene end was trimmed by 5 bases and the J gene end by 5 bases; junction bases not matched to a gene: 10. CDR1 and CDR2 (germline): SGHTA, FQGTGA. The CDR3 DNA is TGTGCCAGCAGCGCAGGCGAGGGACAGGGAAACAATGAGCAGTTCTTC. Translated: CASSAGEGQGNNEQFF.

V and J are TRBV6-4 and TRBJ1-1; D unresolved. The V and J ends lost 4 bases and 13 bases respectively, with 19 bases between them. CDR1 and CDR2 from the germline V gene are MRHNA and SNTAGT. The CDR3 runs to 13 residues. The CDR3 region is CASSGEDGGKLFF. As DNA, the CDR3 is TGTGCCAGCAGTGGAGAGGACGGAGGAAAGCTTTTCTTT.

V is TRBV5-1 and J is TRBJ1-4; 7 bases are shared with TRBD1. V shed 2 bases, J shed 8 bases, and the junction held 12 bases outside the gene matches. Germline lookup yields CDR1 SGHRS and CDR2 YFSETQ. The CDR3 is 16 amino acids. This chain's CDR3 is CASSLEGAVVWEKLFF. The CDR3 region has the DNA TGCGCCAGCAGCTTAGAGGGGGCAGTAGTTTGGGAAAAACTGTTTTTT.

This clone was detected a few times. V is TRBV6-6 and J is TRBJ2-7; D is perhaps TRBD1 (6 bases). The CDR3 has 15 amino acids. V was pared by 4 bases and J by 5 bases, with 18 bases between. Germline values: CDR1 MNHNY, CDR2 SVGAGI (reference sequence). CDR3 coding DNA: TGTGCCAGCAGTTGGGGGCAGGGTACAATCCACGAGCAGTACTTC. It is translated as CASSWGQGTIHEQYF.

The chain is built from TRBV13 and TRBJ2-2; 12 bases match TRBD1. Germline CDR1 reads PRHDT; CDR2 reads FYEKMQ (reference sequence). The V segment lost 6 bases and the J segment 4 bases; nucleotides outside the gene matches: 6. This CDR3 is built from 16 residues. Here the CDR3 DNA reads TGTGCCAGCAGTTTCCGGGACAGGGGGCCCACCGGGGAGCTGTTTTTT. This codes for CASSFRDRGPTGELFF.